A selection of T cell receptor beta chains follows, all from one sample in a study of T cell repertoires in cytomegalovirus infection. MiXCR, run by TCRdb on the reads, gives a single entry per CDR3 protein. The repertoire has about 530,000 distinct CDR3 sequences, less than 30% of them found once; the top ten carry 13%. Source material: PBMCs. The receptors were sampled from a human donor in good health (CMV status not recorded). Some clones in this sample may be carry-over from other donors' samples. Both conserved end residues are part of each CDR3. Each record gives: V gene, D gene, clone size, J gene, CDR3 DNA, CDR3 protein. A D gene is named only where the DNA matches it firmly. The size of a clone is reported for some rows only, either as once, few or many, or as a class for expanded clones.

V gene: TRBV12-3/TRBV12-4
D gene: -
clone size: many
J gene: TRBJ1-1
CDR3 DNA: TGTGCCAGCAGCGATATAAATCGACAGTTTGAAGCTTTCTTT
CDR3 protein: CASSDINRQFEAFF

V gene: TRBV5-5
D gene: -
clone size: few
J gene: TRBJ2-5
CDR3 DNA: TGTGCCAGCAGCGCGACTAGTCAAGAGACCCAGTACTTC
CDR3 protein: CASSATSQETQYF

V gene: TRBV4-1
D gene: -
clone size: few
J gene: TRBJ2-7
CDR3 DNA: TGCGCCAGCAGCCCGACCGTGAGGGGCGAGCAGTACTTC
CDR3 protein: CASSPTVRGEQYF

V gene: TRBV7-8
D gene: -
clone size: many
J gene: TRBJ1-4
CDR3 DNA: TGTGCCAGCAGCCATGGGACTCAATCAACTAATGAAAAACTGTTTTTT
CDR3 protein: CASSHGTQSTNEKLFF

V gene: TRBV30
D gene: -
clone size: few
J gene: TRBJ2-6
CDR3 DNA: TGTGCCTGGAGCGGAACTGGGGCCAACGTCCTGACTTTC
CDR3 protein: CAWSGTGANVLTF

V gene: TRBV5-1
D gene: -
clone size: few
J gene: TRBJ1-6
CDR3 DNA: TGCGCCAGCAGCCTGACGAGGGGGAATAATTCACCCCTCCACTTT
CDR3 protein: CASSLTRGNNSPLHF

V gene: TRBV19
D gene: -
clone size: few
J gene: TRBJ2-3
CDR3 DNA: TGTGCCAGTACTCCCACCGGGAATACAGATACGCAGTATTTT
CDR3 protein: CASTPTGNTDTQYF

V gene: TRBV9
D gene: -
clone size: -
J gene: TRBJ2-1
CDR3 DNA: TGTGCCAGCAGCGTAGTCTCCAATGAGCAGTTCTTC
CDR3 protein: CASSVVSNEQFF

V gene: TRBV2
D gene: TRBD2
clone size: -
J gene: TRBJ2-1
CDR3 DNA: TGTGCCAGCAGTGAAAACAGCGGGAGGGCCGGTGAGCAGTTCTTC
CDR3 protein: CASSENSGRAGEQFF

V gene: TRBV2
D gene: -
clone size: -
J gene: TRBJ2-1
CDR3 DNA: TGTGCCAGCATTAGTGGGATCAATGAGCAGTTCTTC
CDR3 protein: CASISGINEQFF

V gene: TRBV10-1
D gene: -
clone size: -
J gene: TRBJ2-3
CDR3 DNA: TGCGCCAGCAGTGAGCAAGGGTCCTATACGCAGTATTTT
CDR3 protein: CASSEQGSYTQYF

V gene: TRBV28
D gene: -
clone size: -
J gene: TRBJ2-2
CDR3 DNA: TGTGCCAGCAGTTTACCAGTTACCGGGGAGCTGTTTTTT
CDR3 protein: CASSLPVTGELFF

V gene: TRBV20-1
D gene: TRBD1
clone size: -
J gene: TRBJ1-2
CDR3 DNA: TGCAGTGCTCCGACAGGGGGAGACTATGGCTACACCTTC
CDR3 protein: CSAPTGGDYGYTF

V gene: TRBV7-2
D gene: -
clone size: many
J gene: TRBJ2-1
CDR3 DNA: TGTGCCAGCAGCTTAGGGTGGGCCGCCGGTTCCTACAATGAGCAGTTCTTC
CDR3 protein: CASSLGWAAGSYNEQFF

V gene: TRBV7-2
D gene: -
clone size: few
J gene: TRBJ1-2
CDR3 DNA: TGTGCCAGCAGCCGAGACATGGCTGCTTATGGCTACACCTTC
CDR3 protein: CASSRDMAAYGYTF

V gene: TRBV7-6
D gene: -
clone size: many
J gene: TRBJ2-2
CDR3 DNA: TGTGCCAGCGGGATCGGCGGGTGGGCCGGGGAGCTGTTTTTT
CDR3 protein: CASGIGGWAGELFF

V gene: TRBV5-4
D gene: -
clone size: -
J gene: TRBJ2-3
CDR3 DNA: TGTGCCAGCAGCTTGAAACCGAGCTTTAGCACAGATACGCAGTATTTT
CDR3 protein: CASSLKPSFSTDTQYF

V gene: TRBV7-2
D gene: -
clone size: many
J gene: TRBJ1-6
CDR3 DNA: TGTGCCAGCAGCCCCTCTCGTCAACCTTCCACCCCCGGGTCACCCCTCCACTTT
CDR3 protein: CASSPSRQPSTPGSPLHF

V gene: TRBV19
D gene: TRBD1
clone size: -
J gene: TRBJ2-1
CDR3 DNA: TGTGCCAGTAACCCGACAGGGGTGGTTCCCAATGAGCAGTTCTTC
CDR3 protein: CASNPTGVVPNEQFF

V gene: TRBV9
D gene: -
clone size: -
J gene: TRBJ1-4
CDR3 DNA: TGTGCCAGCAGCGTAGGAATCGGGGGCTCTAATGAAAAACTGTTTTTT
CDR3 protein: CASSVGIGGSNEKLFF

V gene: TRBV5-6
D gene: -
clone size: few
J gene: TRBJ2-1
CDR3 DNA: TGTGCCAGCAGCCCCGGACAGTATGAGCAGTTCTTC
CDR3 protein: CASSPGQYEQFF

V gene: TRBV4-1
D gene: -
clone size: -
J gene: TRBJ2-7
CDR3 DNA: TGCGCCAGCAGCCGATCGCCTAGCAGCTACGAGCAGTACTTC
CDR3 protein: CASSRSPSSYEQYF

V gene: TRBV27
D gene: -
clone size: many
J gene: TRBJ2-2
CDR3 DNA: TGTGCCAGCAGTTCTATAAATGTCGGCACCGGGGAGCTGTTTTTT
CDR3 protein: CASSSINVGTGELFF

V gene: TRBV9
D gene: TRBD2
clone size: -
J gene: TRBJ2-3
CDR3 DNA: TGTGCCAGCAGCGCCCGACTAGCGGGAGGAGGAGATACGCAGTATTTT
CDR3 protein: CASSARLAGGGDTQYF

V gene: TRBV20-1
D gene: TRBD2
clone size: -
J gene: TRBJ2-3
CDR3 DNA: TGCAGTGCTAAACTAGCGGGAAGCACAGATACGCAGTATTTT
CDR3 protein: CSAKLAGSTDTQYF

V gene: TRBV19
D gene: -
clone size: few
J gene: TRBJ1-6
CDR3 DNA: TGTGCCAGTAACCGCGGGGAGAGCTCCTATAATTCACCCCTCCACTTT
CDR3 protein: CASNRGESSYNSPLHF

V gene: TRBV6-5
D gene: -
clone size: few
J gene: TRBJ2-7
CDR3 DNA: TGTGCCAGCAGTTACGGCACAAAGAAGGCCTACGAGCAGTACTTC
CDR3 protein: CASSYGTKKAYEQYF

V gene: TRBV7-2
D gene: -
clone size: many
J gene: TRBJ1-1
CDR3 DNA: TGTGCCAGCAGCTTTAACAGGGTGGGCACTGAAGCTTTCTTT
CDR3 protein: CASSFNRVGTEAFF

V gene: TRBV6-2/TRBV6-3
D gene: TRBD2
clone size: -
J gene: TRBJ2-7
CDR3 DNA: TGTGCCAGCAGTTTTAGCGGGAGGACCTACGAGCAGTACTTC
CDR3 protein: CASSFSGRTYEQYF

V gene: TRBV10-1
D gene: -
clone size: -
J gene: TRBJ1-3
CDR3 DNA: TGCGCCAGCAGTCCGGACAAGCTCTCTGGAAACACCATATATTTT
CDR3 protein: CASSPDKLSGNTIYF

V gene: TRBV20-1
D gene: -
clone size: -
J gene: TRBJ2-1
CDR3 DNA: TGCAGTGCTAGGAGTCGAGGAGATCTCGGTGAGCAGTTCTTC
CDR3 protein: CSARSRGDLGEQFF

V gene: TRBV6-2/TRBV6-3
D gene: -
clone size: few
J gene: TRBJ2-3
CDR3 DNA: TGTGCCAGCAACAAGGAGGCATTCACAGATACGCAGTATTTT
CDR3 protein: CASNKEAFTDTQYF

V gene: TRBV6-4
D gene: TRBD1
clone size: few
J gene: TRBJ2-1
CDR3 DNA: TGTGCCAGCAGTGAGACAGGGAACAATGAGCAGTTCTTC
CDR3 protein: CASSETGNNEQFF

V gene: TRBV7-2
D gene: -
clone size: many
J gene: TRBJ1-3
CDR3 DNA: TGTGCCAGCAGCTTACGGGAATCCCCTGGAAACACCATATATTTT
CDR3 protein: CASSLRESPGNTIYF

V gene: TRBV6-5
D gene: TRBD1
clone size: few
J gene: TRBJ2-7
CDR3 DNA: TGTGCCAGCAGTTGGACAGGGGGACAGCAGTACTTC
CDR3 protein: CASSWTGGQQYF

V gene: TRBV28
D gene: TRBD2
clone size: -
J gene: TRBJ2-5
CDR3 DNA: TGTGCCAGCAGTCACCCTAGGGCGGGGGACGGGGAGACCCAGTACTTC
CDR3 protein: CASSHPRAGDGETQYF

V gene: TRBV20-1
D gene: TRBD2
clone size: -
J gene: TRBJ2-3
CDR3 DNA: TGCAGTGCTAGAGAAATCGGGAGGGGGATAGATACGCAGTATTTT
CDR3 protein: CSAREIGRGIDTQYF

V gene: TRBV7-9
D gene: -
clone size: few
J gene: TRBJ2-5
CDR3 DNA: TGTGCCAGCAGCTTTCGGGACACTAAAGAGACCCAGTACTTC
CDR3 protein: CASSFRDTKETQYF

V gene: TRBV11-2
D gene: TRBD1
clone size: few
J gene: TRBJ2-1
CDR3 DNA: TGTGCCAGCAGCTTACCCGGGACAGGTCCCTACAATGAGCAGTTCTTC
CDR3 protein: CASSLPGTGPYNEQFF

V gene: TRBV19
D gene: -
clone size: few
J gene: TRBJ1-1
CDR3 DNA: TGTGCCAGTAGTGGGTTACCCGGTAGGTCCACTGAAGCTTTCTTT
CDR3 protein: CASSGLPGRSTEAFF

V gene: TRBV19
D gene: -
clone size: once
J gene: TRBJ1-6
CDR3 DNA: TGTGCCAGTAGTGGGGGGCCTCATAATTCACCCCTCCACTTT
CDR3 protein: CASSGGPHNSPLHF

V gene: TRBV11-2
D gene: TRBD2
clone size: few
J gene: TRBJ2-7
CDR3 DNA: TGTGCCAGCAGCCCCTGGGGGGGTGGTGAGCAGTACTTC
CDR3 protein: CASSPWGGGEQYF

V gene: TRBV4-1
D gene: -
clone size: many
J gene: TRBJ2-1
CDR3 DNA: TGCGCCAGCAGCGGTAATGGTTATCAGTTCTTC
CDR3 protein: CASSGNGYQFF

V gene: TRBV7-3
D gene: -
clone size: -
J gene: TRBJ2-2
CDR3 DNA: TGTGCCAGCAGCTTAACCAGTCAGGGGCATTACACCGGGGAGCTGTTTTTT
CDR3 protein: CASSLTSQGHYTGELFF

V gene: TRBV4-3
D gene: TRBD1
clone size: few
J gene: TRBJ2-1
CDR3 DNA: TGCGCCAGCAGCCAAGACCGACAGGGCTATGAGCAGTTCTTC
CDR3 protein: CASSQDRQGYEQFF

V gene: TRBV12-3/TRBV12-4
D gene: -
clone size: -
J gene: TRBJ1-5
CDR3 DNA: TGTGCCAGCAGTTTACCGTCTAGGGACCAGCCCCAGCATTTT
CDR3 protein: CASSLPSRDQPQHF

V gene: TRBV27
D gene: -
clone size: -
J gene: TRBJ2-2
CDR3 DNA: TGTGCCAGCAGTTTTCCCGGGCCCGGGGAGCTGTTTTTT
CDR3 protein: CASSFPGPGELFF